This TCR beta chain stems from a study of blood T cell repertoires in COVID-19. Study processing details: The authors estimated nucleated cell counts from reference gene primer amplification. Generated by immunoSEQ multiplex PCR, the TCRdb table keeps only in-frame clones and is missing some. The DNA gave D and trimming, while V, J and clone size come from that table. The table lists roughly 230,000 clones, roughly 89% of them singletons, with 4% to 5% in the top ten. CDR1 is SEHNR and CDR2 is FQNEAQ in the germline V gene (reference sequence). The CDR3 runs to 17 residues. V lost 5 bases and J lost 3; bases outside the gene matches: 13.

The sample consisted of peripheral blood. The clonotype was recovered from a woman between 40 and 55 years old who had recovered from COVID-19. The chain combines TRBV7-9 with TRBJ2-3; 8 nucleotides line up with TRBD2. CDR3 DNA: TGTGCCAGCAGCCCTTCTTGGCAGCGGGGGTTTACAGATACGCAGTATTTT. As protein: CASSPSWQRGFTDTQYF.